This is a list of T cell receptor beta chains from one sample in a study of pediatric ulcerative colitis. Assay used: immunoSEQ multiplex PCR; TCRdb lists only in-frame clones, some missing. In the table there are approximately 40,000 clones, roughly 73% of which are singletons. Material for sequencing was gut tissue. The receptors come from a boy aged 5-17 years with moderate ulcerative colitis. Both conserved end residues are part of each CDR3. A D gene is named only where the DNA matches it firmly. Some rows have no size entry. The others give once, few or many, or a class for an expanded clone.

clone size	V gene	D gene	CDR3 length	J gene	CDR3 protein	CDR3 DNA
NA	TRBV4-2	NA	14	TRBJ2-7	CASSQEGRGHEQYF	TGTGCCAGCAGCCAAGAGGGCAGGGGACACGAGCAGTACTTC
NA	TRBV10-1	NA	17	TRBJ1-1	CASSVTGYWDVNTEAFF	TGCGCCAGCAGTGTTACAGGGTATTGGGATGTGAACACTGAAGCTTTCTTT
once	TRBV6-6	TRBD1	14	TRBJ1-2	CASSYGTGTNGYTF	TGTGCCAGCAGTTACGGGACAGGGACAAACGGCTACACCTTC
once	TRBV7-2	NA	16	TRBJ1-5	CASSIVGGDANQPQHF	TGTGCCAGCAGCATCGTGGGGGGGGATGCCAATCAGCCCCAGCATTTT
NA	TRBV7-8	NA	13	TRBJ2-5	CASSQGEVETQYF	TGTGCCAGCAGCCAGGGTGAAGTAGAGACCCAGTACTTC
NA	TRBV10-2	TRBD2	15	TRBJ2-1	CASSESGGTYNEQFF	TGCGCCAGCAGCGAAAGCGGGGGAACCTACAATGAGCAGTTCTTC
NA	TRBV6-1	TRBD2	16	TRBJ2-5	CASSDRVWGGQETQYF	TGTGCCAGCAGTGACAGGGTATGGGGGGGGCAAGAGACCCAGTACTTC
NA	TRBV5-1	NA	14	TRBJ2-7	CASSLDVSTYEQYF	TGCGCCAGCAGCTTGGACGTGTCGACCTACGAGCAGTACTTC
NA	TRBV2	NA	14	TRBJ2-3	CASSYRVKVDTQYF	TGTGCCAGCAGTTACAGGGTAAAGGTAGATACGCAGTATTTT
few	TRBV7-6	NA	13	TRBJ2-1	CASSSRQGYEQFF	TGTGCCAGCAGTTCACGTCAGGGATATGAGCAGTTCTTC
NA	TRBV5-1	NA	15	TRBJ2-3	CASSYHSVLSDTQYF	TGCGCCAGCAGCTACCACTCCGTCTTATCAGATACGCAGTATTTT
NA	TRBV6-5	TRBD1	14	TRBJ2-7	CASSYRGQSYEQYF	TGTGCCAGCAGCTACAGGGGACAGAGTTACGAGCAGTACTTC
NA	TRBV18	NA	15	TRBJ1-1	CASSPWESMNTEAFF	TGTGCCAGCTCACCGTGGGAGAGCATGAACACTGAAGCTTTCTTT
NA	TRBV5-4	TRBD2	15	TRBJ2-1	CASAEGLAGLDEQFF	TGTGCCAGCGCCGAGGGACTAGCGGGATTGGATGAGCAGTTCTTC
NA	TRBV5-1	NA	14	TRBJ1-1	CASRVGGENTEAFF	TGCGCCAGCCGGGTGGGGGGCGAGAACACTGAAGCTTTCTTT
NA	TRBV14	NA	17	TRBJ2-3	CASSQGPWTYLTDTQYF	TGTGCCAGCAGCCAAGGGCCCTGGACATACCTTACAGATACGCAGTATTTT
NA	TRBV28	NA	16	TRBJ1-2	CASSLAGAGSLDGYTF	TGTGCCAGCAGTTTAGCGGGGGCTGGCAGTTTGGACGGCTACACCTTC
few	TRBV4-3	NA	17	TRBJ1-6	CASSQKDSPSYNSPLHF	TGCGCCAGCAGCCAAAAGGACTCACCCTCCTATAATTCACCCCTCCACTTT
NA	TRBV5-4	TRBD1	15	TRBJ2-1	CASSPGQGPYNEQFF	TGTGCCAGCAGCCCAGGACAGGGACCCTACAATGAGCAGTTCTTC
NA	TRBV10-3	TRBD1	14	TRBJ1-2	CAISQTDRDYGYTF	TGTGCCATCAGTCAAACCGACAGGGACTATGGCTACACCTTC
NA	TRBV28	TRBD2	20	TRBJ2-6	CASSAGTSSAYYSGANVLTF	TGTGCCAGCAGTGCCGGGACTAGCTCCGCTTATTACTCTGGGGCCAACGTCCTGACTTTC
NA	TRBV2	NA	15	TRBJ1-4	CASSFNRVTNEKLFF	TGTGCCAGCAGTTTTAACAGGGTAACTAATGAAAAACTGTTTTTT
NA	TRBV14	NA	14	TRBJ2-7	CASSFAWGAYEQYF	TGTGCCAGCAGCTTTGCCTGGGGGGCCTACGAGCAGTACTTC
few	TRBV4-3	NA	13	TRBJ1-6	CASSQEFRSPLHF	TGCGCCAGCAGCCAAGAATTCCGTTCACCCCTCCACTTT
NA	TRBV5-1	NA	12	TRBJ2-3	CASRPGTDTQYF	TGCGCCAGCAGGCCCGGGACAGATACGCAGTATTTT
few	TRBV7-6	NA	15	TRBJ1-5	CASSLEENSNQPQHF	TGTGCCAGCAGCTTAGAGGAAAATAGCAATCAGCCCCAGCATTTT
few	TRBV5-8	TRBD1	17	TRBJ2-3	CASSNDLRTGGRDTQYF	TGTGCCAGCAGCAACGACCTCCGGACAGGGGGCCGGGATACGCAGTATTTT
NA	TRBV21-1	NA	18	TRBJ2-7	CASSKRTSGASLTYEQYF	TGTGCCAGCAGCAAAAGGACTAGCGGGGCCTCATTAACCTACGAGCAGTACTTC
NA	TRBV9	NA	15	TRBJ2-3	CASSVSGTPGDTQYF	TGTGCCAGCAGCGTATCCGGGACACCTGGAGATACGCAGTATTTT
NA	TRBV6-1	NA	16	TRBJ2-7	CASSDWADYSSYEQYF	TGTGCCAGCAGTGACTGGGCAGATTATAGCTCCTACGAGCAGTACTTC
NA	TRBV5-1	NA	13	TRBJ2-2	CASSLHAAGELFF	TGCGCCAGCAGCTTACATGCCGCCGGGGAGCTGTTTTTT
NA	TRBV6-1	NA	15	TRBJ1-5	CASSVLQHSNQPQHF	TGTGCCAGCAGCGTATTACAGCATAGCAATCAGCCCCAGCATTTT
NA	TRBV18	NA	15	TRBJ1-2	CASSPLPGVLDGYTF	TGTGCCAGCTCACCTCTGCCGGGGGTGCTGGATGGCTACACCTTC
NA	TRBV7-2	TRBD1	14	TRBJ1-2	CASSLEGQGAGYTF	TGTGCCAGCAGCTTAGAGGGACAGGGGGCAGGCTACACCTTC
NA	TRBV6-5	NA	11	TRBJ1-6	CASSYNSPLHF	TGTGCCAGCAGTTACAATTCACCCCTCCACTTT
NA	TRBV10-1	NA	13	TRBJ1-3	CASSQNSGNTIYF	TGCGCCAGCAGCCAGAACTCTGGAAACACCATATATTTT
once	TRBV4-2	TRBD2	16	TRBJ2-3	CASSGGAGDPTDTQYF	TGTGCCAGCAGCGGAGGGGCGGGGGACCCCACAGATACGCAGTATTTT
few	TRBV5-8	NA	10	TRBJ2-5	CASRVETQYF	TGTGCCAGCAGGGTTGAGACCCAGTACTTC
NA	TRBV7-2	TRBD1	14	TRBJ1-2	CASSLGTGGAGYTF	TGTGCCAGCAGCTTAGGGACAGGGGGCGCGGGCTACACCTTC
NA	TRBV28	NA	17	TRBJ2-6	CASSPRQGLSGANVLTF	TGTGCCAGCTCTCCGCGGCAGGGCCTCTCTGGGGCCAACGTCCTGACTTTC
few	TRBV5-4	NA	14	TRBJ1-2	CASSLPDSIYGYTF	TGTGCCAGCAGCTTGCCAGACTCAATCTATGGCTACACCTTC
NA	TRBV10-3	NA	15	TRBJ1-4	CAISVSAGVNEKLFF	TGTGCCATCAGTGTTTCGGCAGGGGTGAATGAAAAACTGTTTTTT
NA	TRBV18	TRBD1	17	TRBJ2-5	CASSPRTSTRGQETQYF	TGTGCCAGCAGCCCTAGGACATCGACCAGGGGGCAAGAGACCCAGTACTTC
NA	TRBV4-1	NA	15	TRBJ2-5	CASSQAPGTAETQYF	TGCGCCAGCAGCCAAGCCCCCGGAACAGCCGAGACCCAGTACTTC
NA	TRBV6-5	NA	14	TRBJ1-1	CASSLRGAGTEAFF	TGTGCCAGCAGTTTGCGAGGGGCTGGAACTGAAGCTTTCTTT
NA	TRBV7-9	TRBD1	15	TRBJ2-3	CASSPGTGGTDTQYF	TGTGCCAGCAGCCCCGGGACAGGGGGCACAGATACGCAGTATTTT